Listed below are T cell receptor beta chains from one sample, sequenced in a study of persistence of HIV-infected CD4 T cells. TCRdb's table, derived via immunoSEQ multiplex PCR, lists solely in-frame clones and lacks some. The sample has about 32,000 clones, roughly 70% seen once. These receptors are not linked to any known antigen. Sequences were derived from CD4+ T cells sorted from PBMCs after approximately 19-hour stimulation, sampled from a patient who received antiretroviral therapy. Receptor source: an adult man with HIV who was CMV-seropositive. CDR3s include the opening cysteine and the closing phenylalanine or tryptophan. The D gene is left open where the match is weak. Only part of the rows carry a size: once, few, many, or a class if the clone is expanded.

clone size: NA; D gene: NA; J gene: TRBJ2-7; V gene: TRBV6-5; CDR3 protein: CASSYSVLAGLDEQYF; CDR3 DNA: TGTGCCAGCAGTTACTCTGTCCTGGCAGGGCTGGACGAGCAGTACTTC
clone size: once; D gene: NA; J gene: TRBJ2-3; V gene: TRBV5-1; CDR3 protein: CASSTGLWRDTQYF; CDR3 DNA: TGCGCCAGCAGCACGGGACTTTGGAGGGATACGCAGTATTTT
clone size: NA; D gene: TRBD1; J gene: TRBJ1-2; V gene: TRBV6-5; CDR3 protein: CASSQGARSYGYTF; CDR3 DNA: TGTGCCAGCAGCCAGGGGGCTCGATCCTATGGCTACACCTTC
clone size: few; D gene: TRBD1; J gene: TRBJ2-2; V gene: TRBV24-1; CDR3 protein: CATSKDRESDGELFF; CDR3 DNA: TGTGCCACCAGTAAAGACAGGGAAAGCGACGGGGAGCTGTTTTTT
clone size: NA; D gene: NA; J gene: TRBJ1-1; V gene: TRBV6-5; CDR3 protein: CASSSRQNMNTEAFF; CDR3 DNA: TGTGCCAGCAGTAGCCGACAGAACATGAACACTGAAGCTTTCTTT
clone size: NA; D gene: NA; J gene: TRBJ1-1; V gene: TRBV15; CDR3 protein: CATSRVRGNTEAFF; CDR3 DNA: TGTGCCACCAGCAGAGTCAGGGGGAACACTGAAGCTTTCTTT
clone size: NA; D gene: NA; J gene: TRBJ2-1; V gene: TRBV7-7; CDR3 protein: CASSLAKGGSDNEQFF; CDR3 DNA: TGTGCCAGCAGCTTAGCGAAGGGGGGGAGCGACAATGAGCAGTTCTTC
clone size: NA; D gene: NA; J gene: TRBJ1-5; V gene: TRBV6-5; CDR3 protein: CASSYSVSNQPQHF; CDR3 DNA: TGTGCCAGCAGTTACTCGGTTAGCAATCAGCCCCAGCATTTT
clone size: NA; D gene: TRBD1; J gene: TRBJ1-2; V gene: TRBV6-5; CDR3 protein: CASSTRGQTSRGYTF; CDR3 DNA: TGTGCCAGCAGTACGAGGGGACAGACCTCTAGGGGCTACACCTTC
clone size: medium-sized; D gene: NA; J gene: TRBJ1-2; V gene: TRBV5-4; CDR3 protein: CASSFSEGRNYGYTF; CDR3 DNA: TGTGCCAGCAGCTTCTCAGAGGGACGGAACTATGGCTACACCTTC
clone size: NA; D gene: NA; J gene: TRBJ1-4; V gene: TRBV29-1; CDR3 protein: CSVGSGGTATNEKLFF; CDR3 DNA: TGCAGCGTTGGGTCGGGGGGGACGGCAACTAATGAAAAACTGTTTTTT
clone size: NA; D gene: NA; J gene: TRBJ2-6; V gene: TRBV19; CDR3 protein: CASSSRTVSGANVLTF; CDR3 DNA: TGTGCCAGTAGTTCCCGGACGGTATCTGGGGCCAACGTCCTGACTTTC
clone size: NA; D gene: TRBD1; J gene: TRBJ1-1; V gene: TRBV5-1; CDR3 protein: CASSLDKGQGDKNTEAFF; CDR3 DNA: TGCGCCAGCAGCTTGGACAAGGGACAGGGGGATAAGAACACTGAAGCTTTCTTT
clone size: once; D gene: TRBD1; J gene: TRBJ2-7; V gene: TRBV18; CDR3 protein: CASSTGGLPYEQYF; CDR3 DNA: TGTGCCAGCTCAACAGGGGGTCTCCCCTACGAGCAGTACTTC
clone size: medium-sized; D gene: TRBD1; J gene: TRBJ1-2; V gene: TRBV12-3/TRBV12-4; CDR3 protein: CASREGTGRGYTF; CDR3 DNA: TGTGCCAGCAGAGAGGGGACAGGTCGGGGCTACACCTTC
clone size: NA; D gene: TRBD1; J gene: TRBJ2-7; V gene: TRBV2; CDR3 protein: CASSDGGQVIYEQYF; CDR3 DNA: TGTGCCAGCAGTGACGGGGGACAGGTCATCTACGAGCAGTACTTC
clone size: NA; D gene: NA; J gene: TRBJ1-6; V gene: TRBV13; CDR3 protein: CASSLTGDNSPLHF; CDR3 DNA: TGTGCCAGCAGCTTAACGGGGGATAATTCACCCCTCCACTTT
clone size: NA; D gene: NA; J gene: TRBJ2-5; V gene: TRBV19; CDR3 protein: CASSTRETQYF; CDR3 DNA: TGTGCCAGTAGTACTCGAGAGACCCAGTACTTC
clone size: NA; D gene: NA; J gene: TRBJ2-7; V gene: TRBV5-8; CDR3 protein: CASSLGAGGREYEQYF; CDR3 DNA: TGTGCCAGCAGCTTGGGCGCCGGGGGGCGCGAATACGAGCAGTACTTC